This record concerns one T cell receptor (beta chain) sequence. The antigen is unknown. The sample originates from a study of identical twins. Each cDNA held unique molecular identifiers, and template switching gave it a universal primer site. TCRdb fed the 5' RACE reads into MiXCR, producing one record per CDR3 protein. The table lists 1.5 million to 2 million distinct CDR3 sequences, more than 30% of them singletons. Healthy Caucasians were all of the donors. General study points: Twin-shared out-of-frame alpha sequences showed excess low generation probability. Invariant MAIT and iNKT cells may have partly biased zero-insertion analyses.

In germline, CDR1 is DFQATT, CDR2 SNEGSKA (reference sequence). With 2 bases removed from V and 8 bases from J, the gap between germline ends came to 17 bases. The CDR3 covers 14 residues. Sequencing was performed on cord blood. V gene TRBV20-1 combines with J gene TRBJ2-3; no reliable D call. This receptor was identified in a newborn girl in good health. CDR3 in DNA: TGCAGTGCTAGACAGGACCCCCTCCATGTTACGCAGTATTTT. It encodes CSARQDPLHVTQYF.